The TCR beta chain under discussion was sequenced for a study of T cells in Graves' hyperthyroidism and ophthalmopathy. Study-level information: Sampling of peripheral blood happened at initial diagnosis, prior to any treatment.

Uncontrolled infection, other autoimmune disease, pregnancy or lactation excluded patients. This clonotype was seen a few times. The CDR3 is 21 amino acids. The V and J ends lost 4 bases and 0 bases, in that order; junction bases with no gene match: 17. Germline lookup yields CDR1 SGHRS and CDR2 YFSETQ. Researchers amplified the TCR beta CDR3 regions from RNA transcripts. During a first-round RT-PCR of the TCR CDR3, the HTBI primer set was used. TCRdb fed the multiplex PCR reads into MiXCR, producing one record per CDR3 protein. The repertoire holds around 500,000 distinct CDR3 sequences, 15% to 20% seen once, with roughly 29% in the top ten.

The origin of this receptor is a woman aged 30 to 39 with Graves' ophthalmopathy. V usage is TRBV5-1 and J usage is TRBJ2-4; 12 bases align to TRBD2. Specimen: blood. This CDR3 reads CASSRLPPWLAGGIAKNIQYF. The CDR3 DNA follows: TGCGCCAGCAGCCGACTGCCACCTTGGCTAGCGGGAGGGATAGCCAAAAACATTCAGTACTTC.